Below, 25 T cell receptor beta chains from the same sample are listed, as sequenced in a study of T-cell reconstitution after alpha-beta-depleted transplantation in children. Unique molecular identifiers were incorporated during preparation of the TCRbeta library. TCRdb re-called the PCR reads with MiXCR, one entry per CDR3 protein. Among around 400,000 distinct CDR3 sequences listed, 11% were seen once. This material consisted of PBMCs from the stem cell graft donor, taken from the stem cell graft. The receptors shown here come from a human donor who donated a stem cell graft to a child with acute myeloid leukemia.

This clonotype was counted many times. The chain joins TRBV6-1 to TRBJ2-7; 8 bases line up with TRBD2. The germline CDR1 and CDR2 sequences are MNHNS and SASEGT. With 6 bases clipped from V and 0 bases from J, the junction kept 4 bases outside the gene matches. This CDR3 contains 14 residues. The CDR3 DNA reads TGTGCCAGCAGCGTAGCGGGAAACTCCTACGAGCAGTACTTC. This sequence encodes CASSVAGNSYEQYF.

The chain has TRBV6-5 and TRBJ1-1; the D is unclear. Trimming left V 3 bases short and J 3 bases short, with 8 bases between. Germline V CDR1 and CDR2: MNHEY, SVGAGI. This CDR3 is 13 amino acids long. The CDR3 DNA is TGTGCCAGCAGTTATCACCAGGACACTGAAGCTTTCTTT. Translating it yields CASSYHQDTEAFF.

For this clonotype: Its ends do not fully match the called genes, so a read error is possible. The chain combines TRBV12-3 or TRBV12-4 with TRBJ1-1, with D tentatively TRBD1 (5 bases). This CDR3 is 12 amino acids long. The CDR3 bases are TGTGCCAGCAGTTTACTGGGGACTGAAGCTTACTTT. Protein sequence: CASSLLGTEAYF.

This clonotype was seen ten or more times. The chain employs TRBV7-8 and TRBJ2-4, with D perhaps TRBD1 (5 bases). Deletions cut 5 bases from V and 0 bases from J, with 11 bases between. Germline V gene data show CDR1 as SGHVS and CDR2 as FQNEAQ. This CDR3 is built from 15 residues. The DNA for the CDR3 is TGTGCCAGCAGCACGCAGACAGTAGCCAAAAACATTCAGTACTTC. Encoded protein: CASSTQTVAKNIQYF.

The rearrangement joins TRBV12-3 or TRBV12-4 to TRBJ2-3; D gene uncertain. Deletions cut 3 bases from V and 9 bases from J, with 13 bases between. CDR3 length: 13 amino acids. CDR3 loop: CASSLSSSQTQYF. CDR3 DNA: TGTGCCAGCAGTTTGTCTAGTTCCCAGACGCAGTATTTT.

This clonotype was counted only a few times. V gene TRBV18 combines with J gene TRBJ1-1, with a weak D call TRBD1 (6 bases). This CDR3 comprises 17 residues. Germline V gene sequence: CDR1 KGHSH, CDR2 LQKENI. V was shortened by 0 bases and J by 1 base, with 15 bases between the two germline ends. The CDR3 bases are TGTGCCAGCTCACCACCTAGGGCAGGGGTTACGAACACTGAAGCTTTCTTT. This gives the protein CASSPPRAGVTNTEAFF.

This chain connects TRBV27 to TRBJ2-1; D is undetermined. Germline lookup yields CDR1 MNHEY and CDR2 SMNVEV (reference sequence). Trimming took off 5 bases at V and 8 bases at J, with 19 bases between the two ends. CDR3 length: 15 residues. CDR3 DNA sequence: TGTGCCAGCAGTCCGATGTCCCCAAGCAGCGATGAGCAGTTCTTC. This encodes CASSPMSPSSDEQFF.

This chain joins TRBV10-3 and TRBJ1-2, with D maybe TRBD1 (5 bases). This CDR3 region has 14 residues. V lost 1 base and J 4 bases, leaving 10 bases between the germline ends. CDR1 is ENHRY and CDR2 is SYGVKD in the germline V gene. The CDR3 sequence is CAISEYRRTYGYTF. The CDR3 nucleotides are TGTGCCATCAGTGAGTACAGGAGAACCTATGGCTACACCTTC.

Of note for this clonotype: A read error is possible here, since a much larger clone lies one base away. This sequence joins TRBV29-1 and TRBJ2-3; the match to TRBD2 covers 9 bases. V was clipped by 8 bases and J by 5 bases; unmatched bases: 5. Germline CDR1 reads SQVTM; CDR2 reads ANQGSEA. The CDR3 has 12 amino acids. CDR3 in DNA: TGCAGCAGTAAACTAGCGGGAGATACGCAGTATTTT. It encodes CSSKLAGDTQYF.

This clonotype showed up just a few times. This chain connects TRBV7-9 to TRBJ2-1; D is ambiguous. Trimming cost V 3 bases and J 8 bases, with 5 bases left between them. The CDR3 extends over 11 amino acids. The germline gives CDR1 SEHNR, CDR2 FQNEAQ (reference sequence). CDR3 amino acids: CASSFPHEQFF. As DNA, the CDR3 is TGTGCCAGCAGCTTTCCCCATGAGCAGTTCTTC.

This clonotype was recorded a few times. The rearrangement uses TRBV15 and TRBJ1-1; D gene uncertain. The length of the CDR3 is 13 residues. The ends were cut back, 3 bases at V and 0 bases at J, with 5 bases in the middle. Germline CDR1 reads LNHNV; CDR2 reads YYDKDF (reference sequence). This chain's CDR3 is CATSSVLNTEAFF. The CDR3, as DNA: TGTGCCACCAGCAGTGTACTGAACACTGAAGCTTTCTTT.

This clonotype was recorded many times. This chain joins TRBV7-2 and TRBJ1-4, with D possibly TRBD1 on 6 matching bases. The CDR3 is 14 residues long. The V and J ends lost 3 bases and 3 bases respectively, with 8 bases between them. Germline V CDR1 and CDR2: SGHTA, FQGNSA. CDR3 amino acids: CASSFQGSNEKLFF. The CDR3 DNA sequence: TGTGCCAGCAGCTTTCAGGGGTCTAATGAAAAACTGTTTTTT.

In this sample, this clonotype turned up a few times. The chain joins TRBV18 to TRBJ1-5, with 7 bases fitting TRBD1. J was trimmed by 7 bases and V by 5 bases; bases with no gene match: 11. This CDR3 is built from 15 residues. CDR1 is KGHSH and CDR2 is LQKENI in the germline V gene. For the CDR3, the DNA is TGTGCCAGCTCAGTCCTCACAGGGGCCAGACAGCCCCAGCATTTT. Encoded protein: CASSVLTGARQPQHF. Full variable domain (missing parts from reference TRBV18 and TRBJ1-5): NAGVMQNPRHLVRRRGQEARLRCSPMKGHSHVYWYRQLPEEGLKFMVYLQKENIIDESGMPKERFSAEFPKEGPSILRIQQVVRGDSAAYFCASSVLTGARQPQHFGDGTRLSIL.

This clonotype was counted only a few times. CDR3 bases: TGTGCCAGCAGCGCCGCCGGGAGCTCCTACAATGAGCAGTTCTTC. The encoded protein is CASSAAGSSYNEQFF. This chain links TRBV7-8 with TRBJ2-1; D might be TRBD2 (6 bases). This CDR3 contains 15 residues. In germline, CDR1 is SGHVS, CDR2 FQNEAQ. V dropped 5 bases and J dropped 0 bases, with 11 bases sitting between them. Full variable domain (remainder filled in from reference TRBV7-8 and TRBJ2-1): GAGVSQSPRYKVAKRGQDVALRCDPISGHVSLFWYQQALGQGPEFLTYFQNEAQLDKSGLPSDRFFAERPEGSVSTLKIQRTQQEDSAVYLCASSAAGSSYNEQFFGPGTRLTVL.

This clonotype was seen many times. The CDR3 DNA sequence: TGTGCCTGGAGCTTCAATCAGGGGGGTAATTCACCCCTCCACTTT. Translated, it gives CAWSFNQGGNSPLHF. The chain joins TRBV30 to TRBJ1-6; TRBD1 matches 7 bases. Germline assignment: CDR1 GTSNPN and CDR2 SVGIG (reference sequence). Trimming cost V 3 bases and J 6 bases; bases outside gene matches: 8. The CDR3 spans 15 residues. The variable domain in full, with the rest retrieved from reference TRBV30 and TRBJ1-6, is SQTIHQWPATLVQPVGSPLSLECTVEGTSNPNLYWYRQAAGRGLQLLFYSVGIGQISSEVPQNLSASRPQDRQFILSSKKLLLSDSGFYLCAWSFNQGGNSPLHFGNGTRLTVT.

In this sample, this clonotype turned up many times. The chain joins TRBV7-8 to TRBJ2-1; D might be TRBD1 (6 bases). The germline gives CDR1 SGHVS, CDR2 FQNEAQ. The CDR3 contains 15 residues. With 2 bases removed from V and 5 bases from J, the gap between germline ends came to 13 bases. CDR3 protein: CASSLKLRGDNEQFF. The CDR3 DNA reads TGTGCCAGCAGCTTAAAGCTCAGGGGAGACAATGAGCAGTTCTTC.

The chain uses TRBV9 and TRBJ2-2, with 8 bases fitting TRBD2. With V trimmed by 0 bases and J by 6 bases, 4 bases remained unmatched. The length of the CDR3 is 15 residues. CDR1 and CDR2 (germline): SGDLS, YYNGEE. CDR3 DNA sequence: TGTGCCAGCAGCGTAGACGGGAGGGCCTCCGGGGAGCTGTTTTTT. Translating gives CASSVDGRASGELFF.

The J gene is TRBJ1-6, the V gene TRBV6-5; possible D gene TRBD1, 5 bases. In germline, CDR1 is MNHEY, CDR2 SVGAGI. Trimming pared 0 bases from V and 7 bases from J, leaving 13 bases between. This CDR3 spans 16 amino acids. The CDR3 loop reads CASSYSMGVGNSPLHF. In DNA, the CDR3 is TGTGCCAGCAGTTACTCGATGGGGGTCGGCAATTCACCCCTCCACTTT.

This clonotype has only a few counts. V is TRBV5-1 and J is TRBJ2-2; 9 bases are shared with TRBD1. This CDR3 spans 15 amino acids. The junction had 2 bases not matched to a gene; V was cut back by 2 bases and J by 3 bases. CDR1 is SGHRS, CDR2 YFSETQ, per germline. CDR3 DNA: TGCGCCAGCAGCTTTGGGACAGGGTACACCGGGGAGCTGTTTTTT. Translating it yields CASSFGTGYTGELFF.

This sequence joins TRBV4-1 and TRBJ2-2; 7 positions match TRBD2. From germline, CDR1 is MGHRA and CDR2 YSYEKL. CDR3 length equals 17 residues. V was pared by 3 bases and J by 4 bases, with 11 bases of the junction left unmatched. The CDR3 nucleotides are TGCGCCAGCAGCCACCCCACGGGGGAGGGAAGCACCGGGGAGCTGTTTTTT. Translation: CASSHPTGEGSTGELFF.

CDR3 in DNA: TGCAGCGTTGCGCCGTTGGGGGGAAACACTGAAGCTTTCTTT. Translated, it gives CSVAPLGGNTEAFF. The J gene is TRBJ1-1, the V gene TRBV29-1, with D possibly being TRBD1 (5 bases). Germline CDR1 and CDR2: SQVTM and ANQGSEA. V was trimmed by 4 bases and J by 2 bases, leaving 14 bases between them. The CDR3 totals 14 residues.

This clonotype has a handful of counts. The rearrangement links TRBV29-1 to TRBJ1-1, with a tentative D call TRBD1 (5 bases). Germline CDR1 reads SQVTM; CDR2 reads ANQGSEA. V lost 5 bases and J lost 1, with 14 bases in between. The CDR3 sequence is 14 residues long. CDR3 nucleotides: TGCAGCGTTCTTTGGGGCAGGTCGAACACTGAAGCTTTCTTT. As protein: CSVLWGRSNTEAFF.

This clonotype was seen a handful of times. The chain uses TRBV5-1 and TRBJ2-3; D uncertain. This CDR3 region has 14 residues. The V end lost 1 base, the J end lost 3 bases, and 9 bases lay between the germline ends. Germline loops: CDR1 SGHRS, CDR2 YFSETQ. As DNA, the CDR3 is TGCGCCAGCAGCTTGCTTCTAGATACAGATACGCAGTATTTT. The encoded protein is CASSLLLDTDTQYF.

The DNA for the CDR3 is TGTGCCAGCAGCTTCGAGGGTGTGGACTATGGCTACACCTTC. Translation gives CASSFEGVDYGYTF. The chain joins TRBV5-6 to TRBJ1-2; D is undetermined. Trimming left V 2 bases short and J 3 bases short, with 11 bases between. The CDR3 has 14 amino acids. CDR1 is SGHDT, CDR2 YYEEEE, per germline. The variable domain in full, completed from reference TRBV5-6 and TRBJ1-2, reads DAGVTQSPTHLIKTRGQQVTLRCSPKSGHDTVSWYQQALGQGPQFIFQYYEEEERQRGNFPDRFSGHQFPNYSSELNVNALLLGDSALYLCASSFEGVDYGYTFGSGTRLTVV.

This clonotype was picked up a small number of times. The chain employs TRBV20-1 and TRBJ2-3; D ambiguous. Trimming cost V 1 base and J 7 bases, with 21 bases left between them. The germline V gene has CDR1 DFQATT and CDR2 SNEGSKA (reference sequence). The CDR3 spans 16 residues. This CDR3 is CSARVGPQIVRNTQYF. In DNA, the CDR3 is TGCAGTGCTAGAGTAGGCCCCCAGATTGTTAGGAATACGCAGTATTTT.